This T cell receptor beta chain was observed in a study of T cells in Graves' hyperthyroidism and ophthalmopathy. TCR beta CDR3 regions were amplified from RNA transcripts. The TCR CDR3 first-round RT-PCR relied on the HTBI primer set. TCRdb ran MiXCR on the multiplex PCR reads and lists one entry per CDR3 protein. Of about 350,000 distinct CDR3 sequences in the sample, 18% were seen once. This clonotype has at least ten counts. Germline-derived CDR1 and CDR2 are MNHEY and SVGAGI. The V end lost 0 bases, the J end lost 5 bases, and 13 bases lay between the germline ends. This CDR3 is built from 15 residues.

The rearrangement uses TRBV6-5 and TRBJ1-1, with a possible D match to TRBD1 (6 bases). Sequenced: blood. This receptor was identified in a woman aged 40 to 49 with Graves' ophthalmopathy. CDR3 in amino acids: CASSYSTRGITEAFF. Written as DNA, the CDR3 is TGTGCCAGCAGTTACTCGACCAGGGGAATTACTGAAGCTTTCTTT.